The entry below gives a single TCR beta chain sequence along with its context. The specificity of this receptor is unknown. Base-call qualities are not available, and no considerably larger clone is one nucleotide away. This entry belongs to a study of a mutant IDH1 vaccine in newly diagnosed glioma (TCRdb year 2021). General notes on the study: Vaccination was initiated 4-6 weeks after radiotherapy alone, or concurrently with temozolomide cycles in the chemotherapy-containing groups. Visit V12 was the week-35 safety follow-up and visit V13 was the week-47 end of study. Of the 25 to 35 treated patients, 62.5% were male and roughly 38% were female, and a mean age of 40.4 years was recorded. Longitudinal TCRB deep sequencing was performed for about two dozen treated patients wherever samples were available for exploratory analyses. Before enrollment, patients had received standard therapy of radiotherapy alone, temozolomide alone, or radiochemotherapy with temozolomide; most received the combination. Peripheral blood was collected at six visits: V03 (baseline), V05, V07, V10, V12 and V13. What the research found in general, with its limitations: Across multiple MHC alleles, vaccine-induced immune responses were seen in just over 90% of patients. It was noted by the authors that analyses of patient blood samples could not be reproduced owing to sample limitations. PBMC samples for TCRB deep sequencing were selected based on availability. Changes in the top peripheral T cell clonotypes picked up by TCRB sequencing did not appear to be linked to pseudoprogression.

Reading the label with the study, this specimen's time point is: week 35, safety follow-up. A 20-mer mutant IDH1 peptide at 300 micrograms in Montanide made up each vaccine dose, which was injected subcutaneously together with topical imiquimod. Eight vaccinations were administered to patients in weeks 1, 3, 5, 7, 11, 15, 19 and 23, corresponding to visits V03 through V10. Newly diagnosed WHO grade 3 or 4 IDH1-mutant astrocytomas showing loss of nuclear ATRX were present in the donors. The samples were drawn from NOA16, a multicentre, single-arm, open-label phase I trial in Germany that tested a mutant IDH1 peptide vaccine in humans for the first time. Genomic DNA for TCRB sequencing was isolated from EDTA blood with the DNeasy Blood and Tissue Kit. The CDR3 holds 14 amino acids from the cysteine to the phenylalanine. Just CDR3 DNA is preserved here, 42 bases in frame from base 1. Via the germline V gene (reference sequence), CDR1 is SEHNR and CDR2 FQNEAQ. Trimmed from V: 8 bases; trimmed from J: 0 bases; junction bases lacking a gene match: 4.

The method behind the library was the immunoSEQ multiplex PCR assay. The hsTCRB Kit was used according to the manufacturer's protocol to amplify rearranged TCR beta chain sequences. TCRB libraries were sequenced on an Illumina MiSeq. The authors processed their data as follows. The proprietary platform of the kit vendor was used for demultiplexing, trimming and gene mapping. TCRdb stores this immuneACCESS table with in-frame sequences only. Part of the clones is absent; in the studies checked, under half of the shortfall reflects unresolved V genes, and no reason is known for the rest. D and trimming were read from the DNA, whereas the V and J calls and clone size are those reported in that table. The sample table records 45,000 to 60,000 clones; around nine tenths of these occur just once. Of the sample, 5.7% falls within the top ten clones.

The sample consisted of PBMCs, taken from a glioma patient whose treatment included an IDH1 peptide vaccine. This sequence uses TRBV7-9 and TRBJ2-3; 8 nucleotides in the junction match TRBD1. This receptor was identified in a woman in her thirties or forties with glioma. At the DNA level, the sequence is TGTGCCAGCCTACGGACAGGGAGCACAGATACGCAGTATTTT. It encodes CASLRTGSTDTQYF.